This T cell receptor beta chain appears in the sequencing data of a study of blood T cells in healthy people across ages. Through a sample-barcoded 5' primer and a J-beta primer mix, a second PCR was run for roughly 7 to 12 cycles. TCRdb passed the 5' RACE reads through MiXCR, listing each CDR3 protein once. The sample lists some 760,000 distinct CDR3 sequences; more than 20% were seen once. This same sample was also part of a study on T cells of mothers and their children.

The sample comprised blood. This sequence was found in a boy younger than 18 in good health.

Written as DNA, the CDR3 is TGTGCCAGCAGCAAAGGCCCAGGACAGGGGGTGGGGGAGCAGTACTTC. This gives the protein CASSKGPGQGVGEQYF. The chain has TRBV21-1 and TRBJ2-7; no check of the table's D call, TRBD1, against the DNA was made. TRBV21-1 is recorded as a pseudogene. This CDR3 region has 16 residues.